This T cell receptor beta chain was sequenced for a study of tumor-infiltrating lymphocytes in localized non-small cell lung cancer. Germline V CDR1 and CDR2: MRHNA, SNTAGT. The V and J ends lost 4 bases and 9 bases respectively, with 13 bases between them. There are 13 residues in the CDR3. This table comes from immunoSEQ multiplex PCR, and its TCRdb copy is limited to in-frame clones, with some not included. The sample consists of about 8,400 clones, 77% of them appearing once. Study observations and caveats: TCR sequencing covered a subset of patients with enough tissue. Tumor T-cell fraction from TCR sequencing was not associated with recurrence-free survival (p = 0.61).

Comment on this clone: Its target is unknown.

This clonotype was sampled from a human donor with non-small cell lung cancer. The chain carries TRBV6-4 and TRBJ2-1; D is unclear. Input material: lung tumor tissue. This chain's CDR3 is CASSGSSVGEQFF. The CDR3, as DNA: TGTGCCAGCAGTGGCTCCTCGGTCGGTGAGCAGTTCTTC.